The present entry profiles one TCR beta chain with its context. The entry originates in a study of cytomegalovirus exposure and HLA in healthy donors. Primers for the PCR totalled 60 Vbeta and 13 Jbeta. The table came from immunoSEQ multiplex PCR; TCRdb's copy has only in-frame clones and leaves some out. The table includes 150,000 to 200,000 clones, roughly 74% detected once. The CDR3 is made up of 14 amino acids. V lost 0 bases to trimming and J lost 0 bases, with 9 bases between them. Germline loops: CDR1 GTSNPN, CDR2 SVGIG (reference sequence). The rearrangement joins TRBV30 to TRBJ2-7; possible D gene TRBD2, 5 bases. The TCR comes from a woman in her 40s in good health and CMV-seropositive. The sample comprised PBMCs. This chain's CDR3 is CAWSVTGYSYEQYF. The DNA of the CDR3 is TGTGCCTGGAGTGTTACGGGATACTCCTACGAGCAGTACTTC.